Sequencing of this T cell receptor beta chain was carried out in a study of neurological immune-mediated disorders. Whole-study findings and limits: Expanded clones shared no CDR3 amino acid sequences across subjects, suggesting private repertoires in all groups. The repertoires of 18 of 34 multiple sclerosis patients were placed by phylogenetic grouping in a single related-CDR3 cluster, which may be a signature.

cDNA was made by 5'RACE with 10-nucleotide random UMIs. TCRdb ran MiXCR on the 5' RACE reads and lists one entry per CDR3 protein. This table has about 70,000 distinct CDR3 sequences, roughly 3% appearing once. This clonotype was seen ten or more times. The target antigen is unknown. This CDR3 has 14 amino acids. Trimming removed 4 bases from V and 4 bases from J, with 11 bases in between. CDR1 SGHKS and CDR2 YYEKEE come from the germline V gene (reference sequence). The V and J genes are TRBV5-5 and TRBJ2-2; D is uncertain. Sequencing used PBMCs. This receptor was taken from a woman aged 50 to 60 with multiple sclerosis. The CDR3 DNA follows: TGTGCCAGCAGCGTCGGGCCCTTCACCGGGGAGCTGTTTTTT. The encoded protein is CASSVGPFTGELFF.